This TCR beta chain was identified in a study of Ad26.COV2.S vaccination and SARS-CoV-2 variants. About the study: Intramuscularly, Ad26.COV2.S was given either once or twice, 56 days apart.

A remark on this clone: Its cognate antigen is unknown.

Indicated treatment: roughly 19 received Ad26.COV2.S at low or high dose, single or two shots; 5 received placebo; per-sample allocation not given. Material that was analyzed had been drawn on day 63 after the first vaccine or placebo injection. Vaccine was an Ad26 vector expressing Wuhan-strain SARS-CoV-2 spike. General observations from the study: Vaccine recipients showed a spike-specific TCR breadth that was higher than in placebo recipients.

TCRdb's copy holds only in-frame clones and misses some; the assay was immunoSEQ multiplex PCR. The data show fewer than 400,000 clones, about 88% seen once. The CDR3 is 17 residues long. The V and J ends lost 3 bases and 5 bases, in that order; junction bases with no gene match: 11. Germline CDR1 is MGHRA and CDR2 is YSYEKL. The V and J genes are TRBV4-1 and TRBJ2-3; 10 bases agree with TRBD2. The sample here was peripheral blood, taken in a trial of Ad26.COV2.S vaccine versus placebo. The receptor was derived from a person between 18 and 59 years old who received the Ad26.COV2.S COVID-19 vaccine or a placebo. The DNA for the CDR3 is TGCGCCAGCAGCCAGGTATTCGCTAGCGGGGGAAGAGATACGCAGTATTTT. The encoded protein is CASSQVFASGGRDTQYF.